This T cell receptor beta chain appears in the sequencing data of a study of blood T cell repertoires in COVID-19. Study-wide context: T cells, B-cell-depleted T cells, or PBMCs provided the cDNA or gDNA that served as material.

Per the original methods: Using reference gene primer amplification, nucleated cell counts were estimated. Some clones are missing from TCRdb's copy, which holds only in-frame ones; the method was immunoSEQ multiplex PCR. That table supplies the V and J calls and clone size; D and trimming were determined from the DNA. The repertoire includes around 300,000 clones, under 90% of them detected once, and 2% to 2.5% sits in the top ten. Sequences were obtained from peripheral blood. This receptor was identified in a man aged 50-59 years with acute or convalescent COVID-19.

The CDR3 spells CASSLAERGNNEQFF. The CDR3 bases are TGTGCCAGCAGCTTGGCGGAGCGGGGGAACAATGAGCAGTTCTTC. The genes are TRBV5-4 and TRBJ2-1, with 8 bases aligning to TRBD2. The CDR3 has 15 residues. Germline V gives CDR1 SGHNT, CDR2 YYREEE (reference sequence). V dropped 0 bases and J dropped 5; count of bases not matched to a gene: 4.